These T cell receptor beta chains were read from a single sample in a study of cytomegalovirus exposure and HLA in healthy donors. Clones were read by immunoSEQ multiplex PCR, and TCRdb kept only the in-frame ones, dropping some. The sample records about 150,000 clones, around 80% being singletons. The sample consisted of PBMCs. Receptors were obtained from a woman between 50 and 59 years old in good health and CMV-seropositive. Each CDR3 is given with its conserved first and last residue. Fields, in order: V gene, J gene, D gene, CDR3 protein. D genes are given only for firm matches.

>TRBV6-6|TRBJ1-1|-
CASSYLQGGEAFF
>TRBV13|TRBJ1-5|TRBD1
CASSLGTGANQPQHF
>TRBV11-1|TRBJ2-7|-
CASSPLSGPYEQYF
>TRBV7-2|TRBJ1-1|-
CASSLGRNTEAFF
>TRBV6-5|TRBJ2-2|-
CASRAGASTGELFF
>TRBV5-1|TRBJ2-4|TRBD1
CASSISGTASIQYF
>TRBV9|TRBJ1-6|TRBD1
CASSAGTGSSPLHF
>TRBV6-5|TRBJ1-4|-
CASSYGLNNEKLFF
>TRBV6-1|TRBJ2-1|-
CASTRPGYNEQFF
>TRBV27|TRBJ2-5|TRBD1
CASGGQGAQETQYF
>TRBV2|TRBJ2-7|TRBD1
CASSEQGAFYEQYF
>TRBV7-3|TRBJ2-3|TRBD2
CASSRTSGETDTQYF
>TRBV29-1|TRBJ1-1|TRBD1
CSGRGTEDTEAFF
>TRBV27|TRBJ1-6|-
CASSFSGSSYNSPLHF
>TRBV25-1|TRBJ2-5|TRBD2
CASSEFRAGEETQYF
>TRBV19|TRBJ1-1|TRBD1
CASSIRGTVRHTEAFF
>TRBV25-1|TRBJ2-7|TRBD1
CASSERLPGQRYEQYF
>TRBV13|TRBJ1-2|TRBD1
CASSPGQDAGGRNYGYTF
>TRBV6-1|TRBJ1-1|-
CASKEYSLNTEAFF
>TRBV2|-|TRBD2
CASRVGTSGYEQYF
>TRBV4-2|TRBJ1-6|-
CASNGRGPGGSPLHF
>TRBV5-1|TRBJ1-3|-
CASSLAANSAGNTIYF
>TRBV19|TRBJ2-7|-
CASSIPGLEQYF
>TRBV5-1|TRBJ2-2|-
CASSFSITGELFF
>TRBV14|TRBJ2-1|-
CASSQNPGNEQFF
>TRBV2|TRBJ1-1|-
CAKTRVVGTEAFF
>TRBV6-5|TRBJ1-2|TRBD1
CASSSGQGRGYTF
>TRBV5-4|TRBJ2-4|TRBD1
CASSPPTGGSDIQYF
>TRBV11-1|TRBJ2-5|-
CASSPDPGAQETQYF
>TRBV5-1|TRBJ2-7|TRBD1
CASSFLTGPYEQYF
>TRBV7-3|TRBJ2-6|-
CASSQQVSGANVLTF
>TRBV5-1|TRBJ2-5|-
CASSPGPQETQYF
>TRBV2|TRBJ2-7|TRBD1
CASSLRGLYEQYF
>TRBV6-1|TRBJ1-2|-
CASSEANVIYGYTF
>TRBV7-6|TRBJ2-2|-
CASSLFEGQGLFF
>TRBV10-3|TRBJ2-7|TRBD1
CAISESTGSTYEQYF
>TRBV7-3|TRBJ2-2|-
CASSSYLRAGELFF
>TRBV19|TRBJ1-5|-
CAASISGYNQPQHF
>TRBV9|TRBJ2-1|TRBD2
CASSVKASGGADNEQFF
>TRBV4-1|TRBJ1-1|-
CASSPGNTEAFF
>TRBV27|TRBJ2-3|TRBD2
CASGQRGGDTQYF
>TRBV10-3|TRBJ2-3|TRBD2
CAISEASGSDTQYF
>TRBV15|TRBJ1-6|TRBD1
CATSRVTGVNNSPLHF
>TRBV18|TRBJ2-7|-
CASSPSLIYEQYF
>TRBV7-9|TRBJ2-5|TRBD2
CASSGELAGGKETQYF
>TRBV6-1|TRBJ1-5|TRBD1
CASSTGVAQHF
>TRBV2|TRBJ1-2|-
CASSEQNNYGYTF
>TRBV9|TRBJ1-4|-
CASSVSGEDEKLFF
>TRBV6-5|TRBJ2-3|-
CASSRGDTQYF
>TRBV5-1|TRBJ1-2|-
CASSSTGRAGYTF
>TRBV30|TRBJ2-7|-
CAWRVGGNEQYF
>TRBV28|TRBJ1-1|-
CASSDNEAFF
>TRBV5-1|TRBJ1-4|-
CASSLANRADEKLFF
>TRBV27|TRBJ2-7|TRBD2
CASSLRAGGIYEQYF
>TRBV30|TRBJ2-1|-
CAWSRGGSYNEQFF
>TRBV4-1|TRBJ1-5|TRBD1
CASSQLQGNQPQHF
>TRBV5-1|TRBJ2-6|-
CASSVRQFGANVLTF
>TRBV18|TRBJ2-1|-
CASSLLGSNEQFF
>TRBV18|TRBJ2-5|-
CASSPNADRQETQYF
>TRBV11-1|TRBJ2-2|TRBD2
CASSSRTSGGRELFF